This T cell receptor beta chain was retrieved from a study of T cell changes during pregnancy in multiple sclerosis. TCRdb's table, derived via immunoSEQ multiplex PCR, lists solely in-frame clones and lacks some. Among 15,000 to 20,000 clones, around 87% were seen once, and the ten largest hold roughly 14%. V gave up 2 bases and J gave up 2 bases, with 13 bases separating them. CDR1 is MDHEN and CDR2 is SYDVKM in the germline V gene. The CDR3 spans 15 residues. This rearrangement joins TRBV28 to TRBJ2-7; TRBD2 might be the D (5 bases). The sequences come from CD8+ T cells from peripheral blood mononuclear cells, collected in the third trimester of pregnancy. The receptor was derived from a female donor in good health, enrolled as a control in a pregnancy study. The CDR3 region is CASSLKGWRAYEQYF. Here the CDR3 DNA reads TGTGCCAGCAGTTTAAAGGGCTGGCGGGCCTACGAGCAGTACTTC.